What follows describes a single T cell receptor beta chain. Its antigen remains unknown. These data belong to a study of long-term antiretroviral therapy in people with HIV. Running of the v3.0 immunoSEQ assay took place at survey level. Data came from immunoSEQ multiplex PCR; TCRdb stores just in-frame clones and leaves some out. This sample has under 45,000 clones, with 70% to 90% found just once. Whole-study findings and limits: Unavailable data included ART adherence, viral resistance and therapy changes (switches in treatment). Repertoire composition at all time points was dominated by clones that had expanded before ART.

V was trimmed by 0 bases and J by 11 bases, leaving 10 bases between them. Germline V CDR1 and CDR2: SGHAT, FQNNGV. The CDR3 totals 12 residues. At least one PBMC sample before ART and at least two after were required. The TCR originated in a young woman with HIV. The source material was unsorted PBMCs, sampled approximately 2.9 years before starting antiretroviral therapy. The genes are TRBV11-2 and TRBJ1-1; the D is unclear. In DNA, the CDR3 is TGTGCCAGCAGCTTAGATAGGGTGGAGGCTTTCTTT. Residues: CASSLDRVEAFF.